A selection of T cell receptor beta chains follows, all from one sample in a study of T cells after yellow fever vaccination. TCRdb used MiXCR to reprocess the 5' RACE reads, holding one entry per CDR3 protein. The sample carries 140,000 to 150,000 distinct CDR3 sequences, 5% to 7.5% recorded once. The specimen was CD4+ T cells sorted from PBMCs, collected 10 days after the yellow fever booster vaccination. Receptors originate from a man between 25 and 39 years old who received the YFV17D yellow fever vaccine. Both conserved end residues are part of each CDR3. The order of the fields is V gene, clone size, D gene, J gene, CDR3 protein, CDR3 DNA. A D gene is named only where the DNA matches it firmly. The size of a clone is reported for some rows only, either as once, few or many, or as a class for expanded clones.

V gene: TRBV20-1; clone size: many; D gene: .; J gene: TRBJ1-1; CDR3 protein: CSAGDSYEAFF; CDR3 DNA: TGCAGTGCTGGAGACAGTTATGAAGCTTTCTTT
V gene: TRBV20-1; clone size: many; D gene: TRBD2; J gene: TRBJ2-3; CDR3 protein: CSAILAASTDTQYF; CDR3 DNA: TGCAGTGCCATACTAGCGGCTAGCACAGATACGCAGTATTTT
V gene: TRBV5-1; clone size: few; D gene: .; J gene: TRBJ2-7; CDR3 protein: CASSLSPMSGSYEQYF; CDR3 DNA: TGCGCCAGCAGCTTGTCACCGATGAGTGGGTCCTACGAGCAGTACTTC
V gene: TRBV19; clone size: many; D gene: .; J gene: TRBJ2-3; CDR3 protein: CASSLQATDTQYF; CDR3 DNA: TGTGCCAGTAGTCTACAAGCCACAGATACGCAGTATTTT
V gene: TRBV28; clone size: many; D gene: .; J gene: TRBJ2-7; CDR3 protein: CASRRDLRVSSSEQYF; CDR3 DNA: TGTGCCAGCAGGCGCGACTTACGGGTGTCATCCTCCGAGCAGTACTTC
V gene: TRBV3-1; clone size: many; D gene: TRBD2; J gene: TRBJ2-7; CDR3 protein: CASGTSGSFVAYEQYF; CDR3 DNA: TGTGCCAGTGGGACTAGCGGGAGTTTTGTCGCCTACGAGCAGTACTTC
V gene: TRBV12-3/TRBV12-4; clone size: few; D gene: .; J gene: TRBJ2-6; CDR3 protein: CASSSQPLSGANVLTF; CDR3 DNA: TGTGCCAGCAGTTCACAGCCATTATCTGGGGCCAACGTCCTGACTTTC
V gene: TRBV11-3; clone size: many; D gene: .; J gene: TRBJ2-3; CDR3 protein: CASSPPGAADTQYF; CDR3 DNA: TGTGCCAGCAGCCCGCCGGGGGCGGCAGATACGCAGTATTTT
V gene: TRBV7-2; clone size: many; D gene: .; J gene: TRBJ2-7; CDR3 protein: CASSTTSRSYEQYF; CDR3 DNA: TGTGCCAGCAGCACAACCTCGAGGTCCTACGAGCAGTACTTC
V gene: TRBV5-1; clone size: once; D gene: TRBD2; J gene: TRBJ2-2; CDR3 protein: CASRWTSQPNTGELFF; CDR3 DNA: TGCGCCAGCAGATGGACTAGCCAACCGAACACCGGGGAGCTGTTTTTT
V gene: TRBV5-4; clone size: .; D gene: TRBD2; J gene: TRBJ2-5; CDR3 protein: CASSFRLAGVSLQETQYF; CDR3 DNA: TGTGCCAGCAGCTTCCGACTAGCGGGAGTGAGCTTGCAAGAGACCCAGTACTTC
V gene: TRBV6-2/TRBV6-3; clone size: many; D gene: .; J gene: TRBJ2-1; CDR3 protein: CASTPGGPSYNEQFF; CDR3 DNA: TGTGCCAGCACCCCAGGCGGGCCCTCCTACAATGAGCAGTTCTTC
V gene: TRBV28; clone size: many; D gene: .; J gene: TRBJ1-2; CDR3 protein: CASSQHYGYTF; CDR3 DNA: TGTGCCAGCAGCCAGCACTATGGCTACACCTTC
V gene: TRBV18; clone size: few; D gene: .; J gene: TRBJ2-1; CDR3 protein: CASSPQPSSYNEQFF; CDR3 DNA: TGTGCCAGCTCACCGCAGCCTAGCTCCTACAATGAGCAGTTCTTC
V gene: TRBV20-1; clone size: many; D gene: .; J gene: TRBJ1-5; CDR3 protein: CSARGSWSNQPQHF; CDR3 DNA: TGCAGTGCTAGAGGTTCTTGGTCCAATCAGCCCCAGCATTTT
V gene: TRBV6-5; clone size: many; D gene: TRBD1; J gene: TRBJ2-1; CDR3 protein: CASSRDRGPYNEQFF; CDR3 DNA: TGTGCCAGCAGTAGGGACAGGGGGCCCTACAATGAGCAGTTCTTC
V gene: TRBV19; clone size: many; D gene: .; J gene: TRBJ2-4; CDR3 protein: CASSIQAVGAKNIQYF; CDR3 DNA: TGTGCCAGTAGTATCCAGGCCGTCGGGGCCAAAAACATTCAGTACTTC
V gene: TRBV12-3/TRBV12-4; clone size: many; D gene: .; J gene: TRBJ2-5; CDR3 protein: CASSSQRGQYF; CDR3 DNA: TGTGCCAGCAGTTCCCAACGGGGCCAGTACTTC
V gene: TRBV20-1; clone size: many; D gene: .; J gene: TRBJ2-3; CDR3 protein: CSARDPIWDTQYF; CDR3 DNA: TGCAGTGCTAGAGATCCCATCTGGGATACGCAGTATTTT
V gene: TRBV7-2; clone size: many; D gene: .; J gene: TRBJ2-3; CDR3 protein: CASSITVRTTDTQYF; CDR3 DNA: TGTGCCAGCAGCATCACTGTTCGTACCACAGATACGCAGTATTTT
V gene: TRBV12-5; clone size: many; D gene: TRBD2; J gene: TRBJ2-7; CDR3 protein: CASGSNSGRVYEQYF; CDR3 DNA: TGTGCTAGTGGTTCCAATAGCGGGAGGGTCTACGAGCAGTACTTC
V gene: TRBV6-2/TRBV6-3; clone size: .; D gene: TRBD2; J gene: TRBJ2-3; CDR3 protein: CASKPAGGTDTQYF; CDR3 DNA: TGTGCCAGCAAGCCGGCGGGAGGCACAGATACGCAGTATTTT
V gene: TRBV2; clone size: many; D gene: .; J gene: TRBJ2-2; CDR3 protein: CASSFGPPVSGELFF; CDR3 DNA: TGTGCCAGCAGTTTCGGGCCCCCCGTGTCCGGGGAGCTGTTTTTT
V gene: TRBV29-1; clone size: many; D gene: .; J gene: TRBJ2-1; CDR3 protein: CSVDRAQNEQFF; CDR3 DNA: TGCAGCGTTGATCGCGCGCAGAATGAGCAGTTCTTC
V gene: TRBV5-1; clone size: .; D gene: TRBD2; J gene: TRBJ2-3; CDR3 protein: CASSFSAGALDTQYF; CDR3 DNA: TGCGCCAGCAGCTTTTCAGCGGGAGCGTTAGATACGCAGTATTTT
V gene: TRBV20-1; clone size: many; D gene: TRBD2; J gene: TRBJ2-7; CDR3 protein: CSAPKASGSYEQYF; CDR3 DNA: TGCAGTGCCCCAAAGGCTAGCGGGAGTTACGAGCAGTACTTC
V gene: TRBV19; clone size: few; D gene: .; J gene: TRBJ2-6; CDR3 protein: CASTLTRSGANVLTF; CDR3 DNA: TGTGCCAGTACCTTAACCAGGTCTGGGGCCAACGTCCTGACTTTC
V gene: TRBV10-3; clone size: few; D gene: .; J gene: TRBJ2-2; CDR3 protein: CAITSLGELFF; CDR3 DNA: TGTGCCATCACCTCCTTGGGGGAGCTGTTTTTT
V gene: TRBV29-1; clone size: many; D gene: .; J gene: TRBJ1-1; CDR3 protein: CSAGGGRGANEAFF; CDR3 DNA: TGCAGCGCCGGGGGCGGTCGGGGGGCGAATGAAGCTTTCTTT
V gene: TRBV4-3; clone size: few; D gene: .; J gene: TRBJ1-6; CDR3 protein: CASSQVAGFPSPLHF; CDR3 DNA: TGCGCCAGCAGCCAAGTGGCCGGGTTTCCTTCACCCCTCCACTTT
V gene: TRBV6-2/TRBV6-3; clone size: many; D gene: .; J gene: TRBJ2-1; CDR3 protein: CASSYVLKERFSYNEQFF; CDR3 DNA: TGTGCCAGCAGTTATGTACTGAAGGAGAGGTTCTCCTACAATGAGCAGTTCTTC
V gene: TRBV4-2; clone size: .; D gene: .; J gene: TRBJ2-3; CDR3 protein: CAMSTGLVCGTQYF; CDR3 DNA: TGTGCCATGAGCACCGGGCTCGTATGCGGTACGCAGTATTTT
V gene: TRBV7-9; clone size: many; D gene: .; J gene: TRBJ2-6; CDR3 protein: CASSSQGPASGANVLTF; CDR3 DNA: TGTGCCAGCAGCTCGCAGGGGCCAGCCTCTGGGGCCAACGTCCTGACTTTC
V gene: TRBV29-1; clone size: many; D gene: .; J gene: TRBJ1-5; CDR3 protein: CSVGAGGGLNQPQHF; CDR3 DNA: TGCAGCGTTGGGGCGGGGGGCGGACTTAATCAGCCCCAGCATTTT
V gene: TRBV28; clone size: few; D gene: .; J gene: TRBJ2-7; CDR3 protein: CASTPRSGAYEQYF; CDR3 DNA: TGTGCCAGCACCCCCCGGTCTGGGGCCTACGAGCAGTACTTC
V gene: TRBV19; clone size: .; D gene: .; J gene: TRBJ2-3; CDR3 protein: CASSMRGSTDTQYF; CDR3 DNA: TGTGCCAGTAGTATGAGGGGGAGCACAGATACGCAGTATTTT
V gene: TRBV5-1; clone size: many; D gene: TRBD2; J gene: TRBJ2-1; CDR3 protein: CASSPGLAGGVSYNEQFF; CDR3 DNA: TGCGCCAGCAGCCCGGGACTAGCGGGAGGGGTCTCCTACAATGAGCAGTTCTTC
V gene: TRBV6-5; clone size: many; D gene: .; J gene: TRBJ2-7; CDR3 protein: CASSSTSRGGAYEQYF; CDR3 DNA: TGTGCCAGCAGCAGTACCTCCAGGGGGGGAGCCTACGAGCAGTACTTC
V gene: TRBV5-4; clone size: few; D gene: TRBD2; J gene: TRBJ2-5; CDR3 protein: CASSLSGGPETQYF; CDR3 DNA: TGTGCCAGCAGCTTGTCGGGAGGGCCTGAGACCCAGTACTTC
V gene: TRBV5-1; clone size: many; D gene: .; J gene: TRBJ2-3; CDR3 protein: CASSYGEITDTQYF; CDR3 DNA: TGCGCCAGCAGCTACGGGGAAATCACAGATACGCAGTATTTT
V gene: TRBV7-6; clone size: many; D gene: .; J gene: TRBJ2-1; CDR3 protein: CASSLVGSWSSYNEQFF; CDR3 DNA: TGTGCCAGCAGCTTAGTGGGCAGCTGGAGCTCCTACAATGAGCAGTTCTTC
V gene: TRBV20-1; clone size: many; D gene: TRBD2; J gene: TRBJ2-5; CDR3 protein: CSAVGLAGLTSQETQYF; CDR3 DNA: TGCAGTGCTGTAGGACTAGCGGGCCTCACATCCCAAGAGACCCAGTACTTC
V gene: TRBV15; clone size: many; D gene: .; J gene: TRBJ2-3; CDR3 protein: CATSRVRAGGTDTQYF; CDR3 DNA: TGTGCCACCAGCAGAGTCAGGGCAGGGGGCACAGATACGCAGTATTTT
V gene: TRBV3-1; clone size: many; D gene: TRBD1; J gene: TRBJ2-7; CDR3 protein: CASSRQGGEQYF; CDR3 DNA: TGTGCCAGCAGCCGACAGGGCGGGGAGCAGTACTTC
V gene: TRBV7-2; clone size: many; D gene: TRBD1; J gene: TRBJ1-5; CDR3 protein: CASSLAGQGRRHF; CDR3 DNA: TGTGCCAGCAGCTTAGCCGGACAGGGAAGGAGGCATTTT
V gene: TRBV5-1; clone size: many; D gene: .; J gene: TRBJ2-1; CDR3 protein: CASSSQGGYNEQFF; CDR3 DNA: TGCGCCAGCAGCTCACAGGGAGGGTACAATGAGCAGTTCTTC
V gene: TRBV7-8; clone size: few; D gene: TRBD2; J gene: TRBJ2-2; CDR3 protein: CASYRPRTSGRLWPGELFF; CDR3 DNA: TGTGCCAGCTACAGGCCCCGGACTAGCGGGAGATTGTGGCCCGGGGAGCTGTTTTTT
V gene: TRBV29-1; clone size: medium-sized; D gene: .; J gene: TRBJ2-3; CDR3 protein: CSVEGSNTDTQYF; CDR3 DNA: TGCAGCGTTGAAGGAAGCAACACAGATACGCAGTATTTT
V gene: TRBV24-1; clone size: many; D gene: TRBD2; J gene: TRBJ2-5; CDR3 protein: CATSEPTGGGETQYF; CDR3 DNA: TGTGCCACCAGTGAGCCCACGGGAGGCGGAGAGACCCAGTACTTC
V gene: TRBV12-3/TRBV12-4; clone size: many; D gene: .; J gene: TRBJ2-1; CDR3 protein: CASSPLGLNEQFF; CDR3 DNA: TGTGCCAGCAGCCCTCTCGGCCTAAATGAGCAGTTCTTC
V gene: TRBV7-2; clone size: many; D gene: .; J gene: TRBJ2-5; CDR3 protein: CASSLWRRQETQYF; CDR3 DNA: TGTGCCAGCAGCTTGTGGCGTAGGCAAGAGACCCAGTACTTC
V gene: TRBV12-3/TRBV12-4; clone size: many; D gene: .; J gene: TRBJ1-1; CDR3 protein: CASSSPGRRYYEAFF; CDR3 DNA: TGTGCCAGCAGTTCACCGGGACGGAGGTACTATGAAGCTTTCTTT
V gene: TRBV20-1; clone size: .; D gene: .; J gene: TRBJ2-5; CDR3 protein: CSASGQFQETQYF; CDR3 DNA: TGCAGTGCTAGTGGACAGTTCCAAGAGACCCAGTACTTC
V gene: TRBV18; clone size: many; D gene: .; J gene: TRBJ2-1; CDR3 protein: CASSPPQGPHNEQFF; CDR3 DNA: TGTGCCAGCTCACCGCCGCAGGGACCCCACAATGAGCAGTTCTTC
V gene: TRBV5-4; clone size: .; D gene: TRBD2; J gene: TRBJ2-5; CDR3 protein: CASSLEAGGILETQYF; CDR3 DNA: TGTGCCAGCAGCTTGGAAGCGGGAGGGATCCTAGAGACCCAGTACTTC
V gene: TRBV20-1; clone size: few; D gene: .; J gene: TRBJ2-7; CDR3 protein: CSAKTVRPEQYF; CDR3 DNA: TGCAGTGCCAAGACAGTCCGTCCCGAGCAGTACTTC